This T cell receptor beta chain was profiled in a study of T cell changes during pregnancy in multiple sclerosis. Profiled with immunoSEQ multiplex PCR; TCRdb holds only in-frame clones, not every one. The sample lists about 59,000 clones, roughly 94% occurring once. In germline, CDR1 is LNHNV, CDR2 YYDKDF (reference sequence). The V gene lost 3 bases and the J gene lost 4 bases, with 18 bases spanning the gap. This CDR3 contains 16 residues. This chain uses TRBV15 with TRBJ1-2; TRBD1 might be the D (6 bases). The TCR sequence derives from a female donor with multiple sclerosis, enrolled in a pregnancy study. The sample here was CD8+ T cells from peripheral blood mononuclear cells, taken after pregnancy. In DNA, the CDR3 is TGTGCCACCAGCAGGACCCCAGGGGTCTCGGGCTATGGCTACACCTTC. Translation gives CATSRTPGVSGYGYTF. The full variable domain, rest sourced from reference TRBV15 and TRBJ1-2, is DAMVIQNPRYQVTQFGKPVTLSCSQTLNHNVMYWYQQKSSQAPKLLFHYYDKDFNNEADTPDNFQSRRPNTSFCFLDIRSPGLGDTAMYLCATSRTPGVSGYGYTFGSGTRLTVV.